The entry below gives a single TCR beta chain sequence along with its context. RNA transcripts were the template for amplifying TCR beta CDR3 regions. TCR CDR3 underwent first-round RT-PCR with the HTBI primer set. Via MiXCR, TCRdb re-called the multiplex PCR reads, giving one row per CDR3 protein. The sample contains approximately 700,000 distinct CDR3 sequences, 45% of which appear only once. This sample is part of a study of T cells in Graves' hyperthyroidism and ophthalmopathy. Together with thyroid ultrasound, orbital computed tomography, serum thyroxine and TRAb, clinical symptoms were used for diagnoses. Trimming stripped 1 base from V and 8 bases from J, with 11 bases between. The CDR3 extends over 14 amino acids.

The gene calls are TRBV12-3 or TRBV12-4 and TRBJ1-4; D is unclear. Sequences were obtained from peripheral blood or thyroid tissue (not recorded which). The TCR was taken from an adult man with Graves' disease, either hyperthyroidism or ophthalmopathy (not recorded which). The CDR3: CASSLGSYEEKLFF. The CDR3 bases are TGTGCCAGCAGTTTAGGCAGTTATGAAGAAAAACTGTTTTTT.